The 21 T cell receptor beta chains listed next were all sequenced from one sample in a study of blood T cell repertoires in COVID-19 (dated by TCRdb to about 2020). Preparation of the library involved the immunoSEQ multiplex PCR assay. TCRdb carries this immuneACCESS record with in-frame sequences only. Its versions omit some clonotypes, under half of them owing to an unresolved V gene in the studies checked, with the rest unexplained. The sample table holds under 500,000 clones, of which about 85% were seen once. The ten top clones hold nearly 2% of the sample. Sample: PBMCs or T cells enriched from blood (not recorded which). The receptors stem from a woman younger than 30 with acute COVID-19.

The V and J genes are TRBV5-4 and TRBJ2-1, with no clear D. The CDR3 totals 15 residues. Between the trimmed V and J ends, which lost 0 bases and 0 bases, there was a span of 7 bases. Germline-derived CDR1 and CDR2 are SGHNT and YYREEE (reference sequence). The CDR3: CASSLVSSSYNEQFF. As DNA, the CDR3 is TGTGCCAGCAGCTTGGTTTCCAGCTCCTACAATGAGCAGTTCTTC.

The chain recombines TRBV21-1 with TRBJ2-2; the table's D gene call, TRBD1, was not cross checked with the DNA. TRBV21-1 is noted as a pseudogene. The CDR3 length is 17 residues. Here the CDR3 DNA reads TGTGCCAGCAGCCCAAGGGTAGGGGGCTCGAACACCGGGGAGCTGTTTTTT. Translation gives CASSPRVGGSNTGELFF.

The rearrangement uses TRBV7-9 and TRBJ2-5; 11 nucleotides align to TRBD1. This CDR3 region has 12 residues. Germline V gives CDR1 SEHNR, CDR2 FQNEAQ (reference sequence). J gave up 4 bases and V 11 bases, and 3 bases lay outside the gene matches. CDR3: CAGGQGGETQYF. CDR3 DNA sequence: TGTGCCGGGGGACAGGGGGGAGAGACCCAGTACTTC.

This clone was found once. This chain uses TRBV7-3 with TRBJ2-1, with 11 bases identical to TRBD1. The CDR3 has 16 residues. V lost 1 base to trimming and J lost 9 bases; unmatched junction nucleotides: 8. The germline gives CDR1 SGHTA, CDR2 FQGTGA. CDR3 DNA: TGTGCCAGCAGCTTAAACGGGGACAGGGGGATTGGTGAGCAGTTCTTC. Amino acid sequence: CASSLNGDRGIGEQFF.

The rearrangement joins TRBV6-5 to TRBJ2-5; 8 bases fit TRBD1. The junction had 11 bases not matched to a gene; V was cut back by 6 bases and J by 5 bases. This CDR3 is built from 15 residues. The germline gives CDR1 MNHEY, CDR2 SVGAGI. The CDR3 nucleotides read TGTGCCAGCAGCCGGACAGGGAGGTTAGGGGAGACCCAGTACTTC. Translating gives CASSRTGRLGETQYF.

This CDR3 reads CASSEGLNGYTF. The CDR3 DNA reads TGTGCCAGCAGTGAGGGGCTGAACGGCTACACCTTC. This chain links TRBV25-1 with TRBJ1-2; D is possibly TRBD1 (5 bases). The CDR3 is 12 residues long. Trimming took 3 bases from V and 8 from J, leaving 10 bases between them. Looked up from germline, CDR1 is MGHDK and CDR2 is SYGVNS.

This chain connects TRBV10-2 to TRBJ2-3; D might be TRBD2 (6 bases). CDR3 length: 16 residues. Per the germline V gene, CDR1 is WSHSY and CDR2 is SAAADI. V shed 3 bases and J shed 1 base, with 14 bases lying between them. As DNA, the CDR3 is TGCGCCAGCAGTGATTGGGAGGCATTCCGCACAGATACGCAGTATTTT. Protein sequence: CASSDWEAFRTDTQYF.

The V gene is TRBV27, the J gene TRBJ2-5; 7 nucleotides agree with TRBD2. The CDR3 spans 14 residues. Trimming at V came to 4 bases and at J to 4 bases, leaving 6 bases not matched to a gene. The germline V gene has CDR1 MNHEY and CDR2 SMNVEV (reference sequence). CDR3 sequence (DNA): TGTGCCAGCAGTTCCACAAGCGGGGTAGAGACCCAGTACTTC. This gives the protein CASSSTSGVETQYF.

V is TRBV6-5 and J is TRBJ1-1; a possible D gene is TRBD1 (5 bases). Germline lookup yields CDR1 MNHEY and CDR2 SVGAGI. The CDR3 runs to 14 residues. Trimming shortened V by 6 bases and J by 4 bases, and 15 bases separated the two germline ends. CDR3 nucleotides: TGTGCCAGCAGGATAAGGACAATTGGCACTGAAGCTTTCTTT. Its translation is CASRIRTIGTEAFF.

The table lists this clone with a count of one. This chain uses TRBV29-1 with TRBJ1-2; D unresolved. Trimming stripped 3 bases from V and 8 bases from J, with 10 bases between. Germline V gene lookup returns CDR1 SQVTM and CDR2 ANQGSEA. The CDR3 is 11 residues long. Here the CDR3 reads CSVDRRGGYTF. CDR3 nucleotide sequence: TGCAGCGTTGACAGGCGTGGGGGCTACACCTTC.

The chain links TRBV11-2 to TRBJ2-3, with 9 bases that match TRBD2. After removal of 5 bases from V and 6 bases from J, the junction contained 9 bases not matched to a gene. Germline values: CDR1 SGHAT, CDR2 FQNNGV. The CDR3 consists of 15 residues. The CDR3 DNA reads TGTGCCAGCAGCATCCGTAGCGGGAGTGGGGATACGCAGTATTTT. Translated: CASSIRSGSGDTQYF.

The V gene is TRBV6-6, the J gene TRBJ1-2, with TRBD1 identical over 7 bases. Germline V gives CDR1 MNHNY, CDR2 SVGAGI (reference sequence). Unmatched junction bases numbered 4, after V lost 0 bases and J lost 6 bases. The CDR3 is 14 residues long. The chain's CDR3 is CASSYSLTGDGYTF. The DNA of the CDR3 is TGTGCCAGCAGTTACTCCCTAACAGGGGATGGCTACACCTTC.

The chain recombines TRBV5-1 with TRBJ2-7; 7 bases fit TRBD2. This CDR3 has 14 residues. CDR1 SGHRS and CDR2 YFSETQ come from the germline V gene. After removal of 0 bases from V and 2 bases from J, the junction contained 2 bases not matched to a gene. The CDR3 here is CASSLGEGPYEQYF. The CDR3 region has the DNA TGCGCCAGCAGCTTGGGGGAGGGGCCCTACGAGCAGTACTTC.

The chain combines TRBV4-1 with TRBJ1-3; TRBD1 might be the D (6 bases). Germline V gene lookup returns CDR1 MGHRA and CDR2 YSYEKL. The CDR3 contains 16 residues. V lost 0 bases, J lost 0 bases, and 9 bases lay in between. This CDR3 is CASSQDGGFSGNTIYF. The CDR3 DNA reads as TGCGCCAGCAGCCAAGATGGGGGCTTCTCTGGAAACACCATATATTTT.

To note about this clone: This sequence may be a read error, since a much larger clone differs from it by one base. Other DNA variants within this sample encode the same CDR3. The chain uses TRBV5-1 and TRBJ1-4; TRBD1 matches at 9 bases. After removal of 4 bases from V and 4 bases from J, the junction contained 2 bases not matched to a gene. In germline, CDR1 is SGHRS, CDR2 YFSETQ. The CDR3 is 14 residues long. The CDR3 DNA reads TGCGCCAGCAGCCCGGACAGGGGTAATGAAAAACTGTTTTTT. This gives the protein CASSPDRGNEKLFF.

The rearrangement links TRBV6-5 to TRBJ1-2, with D perhaps TRBD1 (5 bases). Germline lookup yields CDR1 MNHEY and CDR2 SVGAGI. The CDR3 runs to 16 residues. V lost 0 bases and J 4 bases, leaving 15 bases between the germline ends. CDR3 in amino acids: CASSYSPGRQAYGYTF. CDR3 in DNA: TGTGCCAGCAGTTACTCGCCAGGGAGGCAGGCCTATGGCTACACCTTC.

V usage is TRBV29-1 and J usage is TRBJ2-3, with D perhaps TRBD1 (5 bases). Between the trimmed V and J ends, which lost 0 bases and 4 bases, there was a span of 14 bases. Looked up from germline, CDR1 is SQVTM and CDR2 is ANQGSEA. The CDR3 length is 15 residues. Here the CDR3 reads CSVEDFGRGPDTQYF. The CDR3 DNA follows: TGCAGCGTTGAAGATTTTGGTAGGGGCCCAGATACGCAGTATTTT.

The chain joins TRBV6-2 or TRBV6-3 to TRBJ2-7; D ambiguous. Trimming took 6 bases from V and 2 from J, leaving 5 bases between them. There are 11 residues in the CDR3. Germline V lookup: CDR1 MNHEY, CDR2 SVGEGT. The CDR3 region has the DNA TGTGCCAGCAGCCTAACCTACGAGCAGTACTTC. This gives the protein CASSLTYEQYF.

This CDR3 reads CASRAGTAMNTEAFF. The CDR3 coding sequence is TGTGCCAGCAGGGCCGGGACAGCTATGAACACTGAAGCTTTCTTT. The chain carries TRBV6-5 and TRBJ1-1, with 7 positions matching TRBD1. This CDR3 has 15 amino acids. Trimming removed 6 bases from V and 0 bases from J; junction bases left unmatched: 7. Germline V gene sequence: CDR1 MNHEY, CDR2 SVGAGI.

This rearrangement joins TRBV19 to TRBJ1-5, with a weak D call TRBD1 (6 bases). This CDR3 has 17 residues. Germline loops: CDR1 LNHDA, CDR2 SQIVND (reference sequence). With 3 bases removed from V and 2 bases from J, the gap between germline ends came to 17 bases. The CDR3 nucleotides are TGTGCCAGTAGTATTCTACAGGGCGATGGAGGCAATCAGCCCCAGCATTTT. Its protein product is CASSILQGDGGNQPQHF.

DNA for the CDR3: TGTGCCAGCAGCGTCCACAGGGGGAACAATGAGCAGTTCTTC. Its protein is CASSVHRGNNEQFF. The V call is TRBV6-4, the J call TRBJ2-1; 8 positions match TRBD1. This CDR3 region has 14 residues. CDR1 is MRHNA, CDR2 SNTAGT, per germline. Trimming cost V 6 bases and J 5 bases; bases outside gene matches: 6.